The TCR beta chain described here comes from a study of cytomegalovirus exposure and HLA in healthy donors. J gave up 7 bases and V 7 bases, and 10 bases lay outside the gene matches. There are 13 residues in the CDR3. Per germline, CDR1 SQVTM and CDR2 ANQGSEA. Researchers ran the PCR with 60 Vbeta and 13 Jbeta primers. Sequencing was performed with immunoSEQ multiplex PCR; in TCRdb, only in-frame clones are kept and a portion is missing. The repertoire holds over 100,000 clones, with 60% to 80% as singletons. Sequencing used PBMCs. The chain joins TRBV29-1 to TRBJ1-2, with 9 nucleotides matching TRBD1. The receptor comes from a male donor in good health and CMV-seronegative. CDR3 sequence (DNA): TGCAGCGCCCCCGGGGGGACAGGGTTTGGCTACACCTTC. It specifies CSAPGGTGFGYTF.